Listed here are 19 T cell receptor beta chains from one sample, sequenced in a study of blood T cell repertoires in COVID-19. Clones were sequenced by immunoSEQ multiplex PCR, and TCRdb holds only the in-frame ones, with some missing. The sample has a few hundred thousand clones, around nine tenths seen once. Specimen: peripheral blood. These receptors all come from a man in his fifties or sixties who had recovered from COVID-19.

V usage is TRBV24-1 and J usage is TRBJ2-1; TRBD1 matches 9 bases. Germline CDR1 is KGHDR and CDR2 is SFDVKD. The CDR3 has 16 amino acids. Trimming cost V 5 bases and J 9 bases; bases outside gene matches: 13. The CDR3 is CATSVPPGTGSSEQFF. DNA of the CDR3: TGTGCCACCAGTGTTCCCCCCGGGACAGGGTCCAGTGAGCAGTTCTTC.

The chain joins TRBV6-5 to TRBJ1-1; 8 nucleotides agree with TRBD1. This CDR3 is built from 16 residues. Germline V gene data show CDR1 as MNHEY and CDR2 as SVGAGI. After removal of 0 bases from V and 4 bases from J, the junction contained 7 bases not matched to a gene. The CDR3 reads CASSYSGTGLGTEAFF. CDR3 coding DNA: TGTGCCAGCAGTTACTCTGGGACAGGCTTAGGCACTGAAGCTTTCTTT.

CDR3 sequence: CASSTQGYTEAFF. CDR3 coding DNA: TGTGCCAGCAGCACACAGGGTTACACTGAAGCTTTCTTT. The V and J genes are TRBV7-2 and TRBJ1-1; a possible D gene is TRBD1 (6 bases). V was shortened by 5 bases and J by 3 bases, with 10 bases between the two germline ends. The CDR3 extends over 13 amino acids. Looked up from germline, CDR1 is SGHTA and CDR2 is FQGNSA.

A single count supports this clone. The chain couples TRBV7-2 to TRBJ1-2, with D maybe TRBD1 (5 bases). Germline CDR1 reads SGHTA; CDR2 reads FQGNSA. Trimming cost V 1 base and J 8 bases, with 11 bases left between them. This CDR3 has 13 amino acids. DNA for the CDR3: TGTGCCAGCAGCTTAGATCAGGGTCGAGGCTACACCTTC. It yields the protein CASSLDQGRGYTF.

The chain combines TRBV30 with TRBJ1-1, with D perhaps matching TRBD1 (6 bases). This CDR3 region has 14 residues. Germline lookup yields CDR1 GTSNPN and CDR2 SVGIG (reference sequence). CDR3 nucleotides: TGTGCTCTAGAAGGGGGAAATGGGAACACTGAAGCTTTCTTT. Its protein is CALEGGNGNTEAFF.

This clone was seen a single time. V usage is TRBV21-1 and J usage is TRBJ1-1; the table gives TRBD1 as D, unverified against the DNA. TRBV21-1 is an annotated pseudogene. This CDR3 is 12 amino acids long. The CDR3 protein is CASSKEQGEAFF. CDR3 DNA: TGTGCCAGCAGCAAAGAACAGGGTGAAGCTTTCTTT.

The sample holds a few counts of this clone. This chain links TRBV27 with TRBJ1-5; TRBD1 matches at 9 bases. This CDR3 has 17 residues. The trim removed 5 bases at V and 2 bases at J, leaving 10 bases unmatched. Germline CDR1 MNHEY, CDR2 SMNVEV (reference sequence). CDR3 loop: CASSPIGTGTRNQPQHF. CDR3 nucleotides: TGTGCCAGCAGTCCCATCGGGACAGGGACACGCAATCAGCCCCAGCATTTT.

The chain links TRBV7-8 to TRBJ2-7, with D possibly matching TRBD1 (5 bases). Trimming took off 5 bases at V and 0 bases at J, with 11 bases between the two ends. CDR1 is SGHVS, CDR2 FQNEAQ, per germline. This CDR3 comprises 14 residues. The CDR3 region is CASSPRTNSYEQYF. The CDR3 DNA sequence: TGTGCCAGCAGCCCAAGGACAAACTCCTACGAGCAGTACTTC.

The chain has TRBV11-2 and TRBJ2-1, with TRBD2 identical over 11 bases. Per the germline V gene, CDR1 is SGHAT and CDR2 is FQNNGV. This CDR3 has 15 residues. Trimming removed 5 bases from V and 10 bases from J; junction bases left unmatched: 10. The CDR3 here is CASSILAGGVREQFF. DNA of the CDR3: TGTGCCAGCAGCATCCTAGCGGGGGGTGTCCGGGAGCAGTTCTTC.

V is TRBV28 and J is TRBJ1-5, with 12 bases lining up with TRBD1. Per germline, CDR1 MDHEN and CDR2 SYDVKM. This CDR3 has 16 amino acids. Germline trimming cut 6 bases from V and 4 bases from J; bases unmatched to any gene: 7. The DNA of the CDR3 is TGTGCCAGCAGACGCGGGACAGGGGGCCAAAATCAGCCCCAGCATTTT. Its protein product is CASRRGTGGQNQPQHF.

This clone was detected only once. This chain links TRBV6-4 with TRBJ2-3; 8 nucleotides align to TRBD1. The length of the CDR3 is 15 residues. CDR1 and CDR2 from the germline V gene are MRHNA and SNTAGT. Germline trimming cut 0 bases from V and 1 base from J; bases unmatched to any gene: 0. The CDR3 nucleotides read TGTGCCAGCAGTGACTCGGACAGGGGCACAGATACGCAGTATTTT. It encodes CASSDSDRGTDTQYF.

The rearrangement uses TRBV7-2 and TRBJ1-5; no clear D gene. Trimming cost V 1 base and J 9 bases, with 13 bases left between them. Germline V gene data show CDR1 as SGHTA and CDR2 as FQGNSA. The CDR3 length is 14 residues. Here the CDR3 DNA reads TGTGCCAGCAGCTTAGAGAGGAACCTTGGGCCCCAGCATTTT. Its protein is CASSLERNLGPQHF.

The chain has TRBV19 and TRBJ1-1; tentatively, D is TRBD1 (5 bases). This CDR3 spans 15 amino acids. Trimming removed 5 bases at V and 8 bases at J, with 21 bases between. Germline assignment: CDR1 LNHDA and CDR2 SQIVND (reference sequence). CDR3 in amino acids: CASSVPPNTGREAFF. CDR3 DNA: TGTGCCAGTAGTGTCCCTCCCAATACAGGCCGCGAAGCTTTCTTT. Variable domain in full (rest from reference TRBV19 and TRBJ1-1): DGGITQSPKYLFRKEGQNVTLSCEQNLNHDAMYWYRQDPGQGLRLIYYSQIVNDFQKGDIAEGYSVSREKKESFPLTVTSAQKNPTAFYLCASSVPPNTGREAFFGQGTRLTVV.

The V call is TRBV5-1, the J call TRBJ2-7; TRBD2 agrees at 9 bases. V gave up 4 bases and J gave up 5 bases; unmatched junction bases: 10. The CDR3 contains 15 residues. Germline lookup yields CDR1 SGHRS and CDR2 YFSETQ. The CDR3 region is CASSPGSGGLDEQYF. The DNA for the CDR3 is TGCGCCAGCAGCCCCGGAAGCGGGGGGCTGGACGAGCAGTACTTC.

V and J are TRBV9 and TRBJ2-7; 7 bases fit TRBD2. Unmatched junction bases numbered 14, after V lost 4 bases and J lost 4 bases. Germline V lookup: CDR1 SGDLS, CDR2 YYNGEE. This CDR3 has 16 amino acids. The CDR3: CASSTRGAGDQYEQYF. The CDR3 bases are TGTGCCAGCAGCACCCGCGGGGCGGGAGATCAGTACGAGCAGTACTTC.

The rearrangement links TRBV5-3 to TRBJ1-1; a possible D gene is TRBD1 (5 bases). TRBV5-3 is labeled an ORF, and its function is uncertain. The CDR3 length is 14 residues. Trimming left V 6 bases short and J 1 base short, with 13 bases between. The CDR3 DNA follows: TGTGCCAGAAAGGATACAGGCCCGAACACTGAAGCTTTCTTT. This translates into CARKDTGPNTEAFF.

This chain uses TRBV27 with TRBJ2-2; D call uncertain. V was cut by 4 bases and J by 5 bases, with 5 bases left in between. Germline CDR1 and CDR2: MNHEY and SMNVEV (reference sequence). There are 12 residues in the CDR3. CDR3 residues: CASSSPTGELFF. DNA for the CDR3: TGTGCCAGCAGTTCCCCGACCGGGGAGCTGTTTTTT.

This clone is a singleton in its sample. Written as DNA, the CDR3 is TGTGCCAGCTCAGGACAGGGAGACGAGACCCAGTACTTC. Amino acid sequence: CASSGQGDETQYF. The gene calls are TRBV18 and TRBJ2-5; 8 bases agree with TRBD1. The CDR3 is 13 residues long. From germline, CDR1 is KGHSH and CDR2 LQKENI. V lost 5 bases, J lost 5 bases, and 4 bases stayed unmatched.

DNA for the CDR3: TGTGCCAGCAGCCGGGGACAGTTTGAGCAGTTCTTC. It translates to CASSRGQFEQFF. The chain couples TRBV7-9 to TRBJ2-1; 7 bases line up with TRBD1. The CDR3 sequence is 12 residues long. Germline trimming cut 5 bases from V and 9 bases from J; bases unmatched to any gene: 4. The germline V gene has CDR1 SEHNR and CDR2 FQNEAQ (reference sequence).